The 20 T cell receptor beta chains below come from one sample, sequenced in a study of Tregs in tolerant kidney transplant recipients. Using immunoSEQ multiplex PCR, the repertoire was profiled, and TCRdb retains in-frame clones only, with some absent. The repertoire has 75,000 to 95,000 clones, approximately 92% of them found once; the top ten carry 4.7%. Sequencing was carried out using CD8+ T cells from blood. The receptors shown here come from a human donor in good health.

This rearrangement joins TRBV7-8 to TRBJ1-1; unclear D gene. Germline V lookup: CDR1 SGHVS, CDR2 FQNEAQ. The CDR3 totals 14 residues. With 7 bases removed from V and 1 base from J, the gap between germline ends came to 13 bases. The CDR3 DNA is TGTGCCAGCACCTCAGGAGTGGGGAACACTGAAGCTTTCTTT. Protein sequence: CASTSGVGNTEAFF.

This chain joins TRBV13 and TRBJ2-7, with 7 bases that match TRBD2. This CDR3 spans 16 amino acids. The V and J ends lost 5 bases and 0 bases, in that order; junction bases with no gene match: 10. Germline-derived CDR1 and CDR2 are PRHDT and FYEKMQ (reference sequence). CDR3 nucleotide sequence: TGTGCCAGCAGCCCCGGTGGGGGACTAAGCTCCTACGAGCAGTACTTC. It codes for CASSPGGGLSSYEQYF.

V gene TRBV21-1 combines with J gene TRBJ2-7. TRBV21-1 is a pseudogene segment. This CDR3 is 18 amino acids long. CDR3 amino acids: CASSKWGAIQTLSYEQYF. CDR3 DNA: TGTGCCAGCAGCAAATGGGGGGCAATACAGACCCTCTCCTACGAGCAGTACTTC.

This clone was observed a few times. This chain links TRBV19 with TRBJ1-1; possibly TRBD1 for D (5 bases). With 3 bases removed from V and 3 bases from J, the gap between germline ends came to 14 bases. Germline V gene data show CDR1 as LNHDA and CDR2 as SQIVND (reference sequence). This CDR3 region has 15 residues. The CDR3 DNA reads as TGTGCCAGTAGTATCCTTCATGTGGGGGACACTGAAGCTTTCTTT. This translates into CASSILHVGDTEAFF.

The V call is TRBV4-1, the J call TRBJ1-2; D remains unclear. V lost 3 bases, J lost 3 bases, and 11 bases lay in between. The CDR3 contains 14 residues. Germline values: CDR1 MGHRA, CDR2 YSYEKL. The CDR3 bases are TGCGCCAGCAGCCAGCAAGGGCCCTACTATGGCTACACCTTC. Protein: CASSQQGPYYGYTF.

This clone was observed once. The chain joins TRBV2 to TRBJ2-7; possibly TRBD2 for D (5 bases). Germline CDR1 and CDR2: SNHLY and FYNNEI. V was trimmed by 0 bases and J by 3 bases, leaving 15 bases between them. This CDR3 contains 16 residues. The CDR3 nucleotides read TGTGCCAGCAGTGAAGCGCTTGGGTACCGGGACTACGAGCAGTACTTC. This translates into CASSEALGYRDYEQYF.

V usage is TRBV11-2 and J usage is TRBJ2-7; no clear D. CDR3 length: 12 amino acids. V was trimmed by 5 bases and J by 6 bases, leaving 11 bases between them. The germline gives CDR1 SGHAT, CDR2 FQNNGV. Here the CDR3 DNA reads TGTGCCAGCAGCCATGGGAACATCGAGCAGTACTTC. It encodes CASSHGNIEQYF.

This clone was counted a few times. The rearrangement joins TRBV27 to TRBJ2-7, with TRBD2 matching 16 bases. Germline-derived CDR1 and CDR2 are MNHEY and SMNVEV (reference sequence). The CDR3 has 16 residues. The ends lost 5 bases at V and 2 bases at J; junction bases unmatched: 3. The CDR3 is CASSVGTSGGAYEQYF. The CDR3 DNA follows: TGTGCCAGCAGTGTCGGGACTAGCGGGGGGGCCTACGAGCAGTACTTC.

The chain joins TRBV5-1 to TRBJ2-5; possible D gene TRBD1, 6 bases. V was pared by 0 bases and J by 4 bases, with 13 bases between. This CDR3 has 15 residues. Germline values: CDR1 SGHRS, CDR2 YFSETQ. The CDR3, as DNA: TGCGCCAGCAGCTTGGTACAGGGAGAGAGAGAGACCCAGTACTTC. Its protein product is CASSLVQGERETQYF.

The chain combines TRBV27 with TRBJ2-7, with TRBD1 matching 9 bases. The CDR3 extends over 17 amino acids. Germline CDR1 is MNHEY and CDR2 is SMNVEV (reference sequence). Trimming at V came to 5 bases and at J to 2 bases, leaving 13 bases not matched to a gene. CDR3 sequence (DNA): TGTGCCAGCAGTCCCCTCAACTCGGACAGGGGAACCTACGAGCAGTACTTC. Its protein is CASSPLNSDRGTYEQYF.

V is TRBV15 and J is TRBJ2-7; D might be TRBD1 or TRBD2, each matching 5 bases. Germline CDR1 and CDR2: LNHNV and YYDKDF (reference sequence). This CDR3 is 14 amino acids long. V was shortened by 3 bases and J by 1 base, with 10 bases between the two germline ends. The CDR3 coding sequence is TGTGCCACCAGCAGTCGGGACGGATCCTACGAGCAGTACTTC. Translating gives CATSSRDGSYEQYF. Full variable domain (remainder filled in from reference TRBV15 and TRBJ2-7): DAMVIQNPRYQVTQFGKPVTLSCSQTLNHNVMYWYQQKSSQAPKLLFHYYDKDFNNEADTPDNFQSRRPNTSFCFLDIRSPGLGDTAMYLCATSSRDGSYEQYFGPGTRLTVT.

The gene calls are TRBV11-3 and TRBJ1-4, with no clear D. CDR1 and CDR2 from the germline V gene are SGHNT and YENEEA. V lost 1 base to trimming and J lost 5 bases, with 14 bases between them. The CDR3 loop spans 16 amino acids. DNA of the CDR3: TGTGCCAGCAGCTTAGTGTTCCCAGAAGAGAATGAAAAACTGTTTTTT. Translated: CASSLVFPEENEKLFF. Complete variable domain (other parts from reference TRBV11-3 and TRBJ1-4): EAGVVQSPRYKIIEKKQPVAFWCNPISGHNTLYWYLQNLGQGPELLIRYENEEAVDDSQLPKDRFSAERLKGVDSTLKIQPAELGDSAVYLCASSLVFPEENEKLFFGSGTQLSVL.

This sequence joins TRBV10-2 and TRBJ2-1, with D possibly matching TRBD2 (5 bases). The CDR3 sequence is 17 residues long. The germline V gene has CDR1 WSHSY and CDR2 SAAADI. V lost 2 bases and J 1 base, leaving 15 bases between the germline ends. The CDR3 DNA is TGCGCCAGCAGTGAGCCCGGACTCCCCAATTCCTACAATGAGCAGTTCTTC. Translating gives CASSEPGLPNSYNEQFF.

This rearrangement joins TRBV19 to TRBJ1-5; D gene ambiguous. The CDR3 consists of 18 residues. Germline V gives CDR1 LNHDA, CDR2 SQIVND (reference sequence). Deletions cut 2 bases from V and 4 bases from J, with 21 bases between. The CDR3 region is CASSIWGYKALGNQPQHF. The DNA for the CDR3 is TGTGCCAGTAGTATATGGGGTTACAAGGCTCTGGGAAATCAGCCCCAGCATTTT.

V is TRBV6-4 and J is TRBJ2-1; D is unclear. The CDR3 is made up of 16 amino acids. V was pared by 0 bases and J by 0 bases, with 9 bases between. From germline, CDR1 is MRHNA and CDR2 SNTAGT. DNA of the CDR3: TGTGCCAGCAGTGACTCCTCCAGGAGCTCCTACAATGAGCAGTTCTTC. Protein product: CASSDSSRSSYNEQFF.

V is TRBV7-9 and J is TRBJ2-1; 9 bases agree with TRBD2. This CDR3 is built from 16 residues. V trimming: 5 bases; J trimming: 0 bases; junction bases outside the gene matches: 5. In germline, CDR1 is SEHNR, CDR2 FQNEAQ (reference sequence). CDR3 in amino acids: CASSPNSGSSYNEQFF. The CDR3 bases are TGTGCCAGCAGCCCCAATAGCGGGAGCTCCTACAATGAGCAGTTCTTC.

V and J are TRBV30 and TRBJ2-5, with 8 bases identical to TRBD1. The CDR3 extends over 13 amino acids. In germline, CDR1 is GTSNPN, CDR2 SVGIG (reference sequence). The CDR3 region is CASTGGRGETQYF. CDR3 bases: TGTGCTTCAACAGGGGGGCGAGGGGAGACCCAGTACTTC.

The gene calls are TRBV7-8 and TRBJ1-1; TRBD1 matches 7 bases. Germline loops: CDR1 SGHVS, CDR2 FQNEAQ. The length of the CDR3 is 14 residues. V lost 5 bases, J lost 4 bases, and 7 bases stayed unmatched. This chain's CDR3 is CASSPGGQLTEAFF. The CDR3 nucleotides read TGTGCCAGCAGCCCTGGGGGACAGCTCACTGAAGCTTTCTTT.

The chain carries TRBV9 and TRBJ2-3; maybe TRBD2 (6 bases). Germline V lookup: CDR1 SGDLS, CDR2 YYNGEE. This CDR3 spans 15 amino acids. V lost 2 bases to trimming and J lost 0 bases, with 10 bases between them. In nucleotides, the CDR3 is TGTGCCAGCAGCGTTAGCGGAACTAGCACAGATACGCAGTATTTT. This translates into CASSVSGTSTDTQYF.

This rearrangement joins TRBV7-4 to TRBJ2-5; a weak D match, TRBD1 (6 bases). CDR3 length: 17 amino acids. V lost 5 bases to trimming and J lost 1 base, with 20 bases between them. Per the germline V gene, CDR1 is SGHVT and CDR2 is SQSDAQ. CDR3 in DNA: TGTGCCAGCAGCAACTCTTTGGAACGGACAGCCCAAGAGACCCAGTACTTC. It translates to CASSNSLERTAQETQYF.